This T cell receptor beta chain derives from a study of shared clonotypes between healthy human individuals. Findings and caveats of the study: Among non-shared clonotypes, generation probabilities were lower than among those shared by all four donors.

Details on this clone: Antigen: not known.

The donors were all Caucasian adults (living in Nashville, Tennessee). A CD45RA+ naive subset and a CD45RA-negative memory subset were split from CD4+ cells. Original processing notes: Because ImmunoSEQ provided only junction sequences with no quality scores, the filtering differed. Only in-frame clones appear in the TCRdb table, and some are missing; sequencing was by immunoSEQ multiplex PCR. The V and J calls and clone size are taken from that table; D and trimming were inferred from the DNA. The sample has about 2 million clones, 85% to 95% seen once. Trimming removed 5 bases from V and 10 bases from J; junction bases left unmatched: 14. Looked up from germline, CDR1 is SGHAT and CDR2 is FQNNGV. The CDR3 has 15 amino acids.

The source of this sequence is a man between 18 and 29 years old in good health. What was sequenced was naive CD4+ T cells sorted from blood. Subset described: CD45RA+ positively selected. This sequence joins TRBV11-2 and TRBJ2-1; 7 nucleotides match TRBD1. The chain's CDR3 is CASSQQGTVPPEQFF. The CDR3 coding sequence is TGTGCCAGCAGCCAACAGGGGACGGTCCCTCCGGAGCAGTTCTTC.